What follows is one TCR beta chain and its context. The V gene lost 5 bases and the J gene lost 3 bases, with 13 bases spanning the gap. This CDR3 spans 15 amino acids. Germline V gives CDR1 SGHNT, CDR2 YENEEA. The sample is drawn from a study of cytomegalovirus exposure and HLA in healthy donors. PCR involved 60 Vbeta and 13 Jbeta primers. Method: immunoSEQ multiplex PCR; TCRdb's copy keeps in-frame clones and lacks some. The sample has about 140,000 clones, roughly 75% seen once; the top ten hold approximately 2.3%. The chain uses TRBV11-3 and TRBJ2-2; D possibly corresponds to TRBD2 (5 bases). The TCR originated in a man aged 30 to 45 in good health and CMV-seronegative. The sample taken for sequencing was PBMCs. DNA for the CDR3: TGTGCCAGCAGCCCCCGTGACGGGGACACCGGGGAGCTGTTTTTT. Its translation is CASSPRDGDTGELFF.